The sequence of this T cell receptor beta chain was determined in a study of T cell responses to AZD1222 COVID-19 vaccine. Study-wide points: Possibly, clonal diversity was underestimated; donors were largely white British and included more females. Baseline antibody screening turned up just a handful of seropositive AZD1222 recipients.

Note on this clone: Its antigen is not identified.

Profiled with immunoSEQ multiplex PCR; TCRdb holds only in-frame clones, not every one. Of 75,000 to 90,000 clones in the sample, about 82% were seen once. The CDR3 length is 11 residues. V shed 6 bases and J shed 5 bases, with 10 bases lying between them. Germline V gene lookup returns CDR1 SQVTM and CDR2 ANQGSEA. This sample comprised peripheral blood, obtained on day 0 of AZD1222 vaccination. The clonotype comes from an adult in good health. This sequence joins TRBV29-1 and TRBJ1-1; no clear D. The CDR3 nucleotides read TGCAGCGTGGCTGCAAAGACTGAAGCTTTCTTT. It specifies CSVAAKTEAFF.